The clone carrying this T cell receptor beta chain appeared many times. Its antigen is currently unknown. The sample is drawn from a study of glioma-infiltrating T cells. Per the germline V gene, CDR1 is MGHDK and CDR2 is SYGVNS. Trimming removed 0 bases from V and 3 bases from J, with 12 bases in between. The CDR3 has 16 amino acids. Notes on the study in general: Above-expected tissue-blood divergence occurred in all gliomas, most in low-grade ones.

Amplification of TCR alpha and beta CDR3 regions from RNA used iRepertoire nested multiplex PCR. For one-step reverse transcription and amplification, about 85-400 ng of tissue mRNA or PBMC total RNA was used. One entry per CDR3 protein, called by TCRdb with MiXCR from the multiplex PCR reads. The sample includes roughly 100,000 distinct CDR3 sequences, around 40% of them seen just once. This clonotype was obtained from a human donor with low-grade glioma or glioblastoma, undergoing nonglioma brain surgery, or in good health (not recorded which). Sequencing was done on a sample of glioma tissue, nonneoplastic brain tissue, or PBMCs (not recorded which). This rearrangement joins TRBV25-1 to TRBJ2-1; D is perhaps TRBD2 (7 bases). The CDR3, as DNA: TGTGCCAGCAGTGAATATGCGGGGGCTGGCTACAATGAGCAGTTCTTC. This encodes CASSEYAGAGYNEQFF. The variable domain in full, completed from reference TRBV25-1 and TRBJ2-1, reads EADIYQTPRYLVIGTGKKITLECSQTMGHDKMYWYQQDPGMELHLIHYSYGVNSTEKGDLSSESTVSRIRTEHFPLTLESARPSHTSQYLCASSEYAGAGYNEQFFGPGTRLTVL.